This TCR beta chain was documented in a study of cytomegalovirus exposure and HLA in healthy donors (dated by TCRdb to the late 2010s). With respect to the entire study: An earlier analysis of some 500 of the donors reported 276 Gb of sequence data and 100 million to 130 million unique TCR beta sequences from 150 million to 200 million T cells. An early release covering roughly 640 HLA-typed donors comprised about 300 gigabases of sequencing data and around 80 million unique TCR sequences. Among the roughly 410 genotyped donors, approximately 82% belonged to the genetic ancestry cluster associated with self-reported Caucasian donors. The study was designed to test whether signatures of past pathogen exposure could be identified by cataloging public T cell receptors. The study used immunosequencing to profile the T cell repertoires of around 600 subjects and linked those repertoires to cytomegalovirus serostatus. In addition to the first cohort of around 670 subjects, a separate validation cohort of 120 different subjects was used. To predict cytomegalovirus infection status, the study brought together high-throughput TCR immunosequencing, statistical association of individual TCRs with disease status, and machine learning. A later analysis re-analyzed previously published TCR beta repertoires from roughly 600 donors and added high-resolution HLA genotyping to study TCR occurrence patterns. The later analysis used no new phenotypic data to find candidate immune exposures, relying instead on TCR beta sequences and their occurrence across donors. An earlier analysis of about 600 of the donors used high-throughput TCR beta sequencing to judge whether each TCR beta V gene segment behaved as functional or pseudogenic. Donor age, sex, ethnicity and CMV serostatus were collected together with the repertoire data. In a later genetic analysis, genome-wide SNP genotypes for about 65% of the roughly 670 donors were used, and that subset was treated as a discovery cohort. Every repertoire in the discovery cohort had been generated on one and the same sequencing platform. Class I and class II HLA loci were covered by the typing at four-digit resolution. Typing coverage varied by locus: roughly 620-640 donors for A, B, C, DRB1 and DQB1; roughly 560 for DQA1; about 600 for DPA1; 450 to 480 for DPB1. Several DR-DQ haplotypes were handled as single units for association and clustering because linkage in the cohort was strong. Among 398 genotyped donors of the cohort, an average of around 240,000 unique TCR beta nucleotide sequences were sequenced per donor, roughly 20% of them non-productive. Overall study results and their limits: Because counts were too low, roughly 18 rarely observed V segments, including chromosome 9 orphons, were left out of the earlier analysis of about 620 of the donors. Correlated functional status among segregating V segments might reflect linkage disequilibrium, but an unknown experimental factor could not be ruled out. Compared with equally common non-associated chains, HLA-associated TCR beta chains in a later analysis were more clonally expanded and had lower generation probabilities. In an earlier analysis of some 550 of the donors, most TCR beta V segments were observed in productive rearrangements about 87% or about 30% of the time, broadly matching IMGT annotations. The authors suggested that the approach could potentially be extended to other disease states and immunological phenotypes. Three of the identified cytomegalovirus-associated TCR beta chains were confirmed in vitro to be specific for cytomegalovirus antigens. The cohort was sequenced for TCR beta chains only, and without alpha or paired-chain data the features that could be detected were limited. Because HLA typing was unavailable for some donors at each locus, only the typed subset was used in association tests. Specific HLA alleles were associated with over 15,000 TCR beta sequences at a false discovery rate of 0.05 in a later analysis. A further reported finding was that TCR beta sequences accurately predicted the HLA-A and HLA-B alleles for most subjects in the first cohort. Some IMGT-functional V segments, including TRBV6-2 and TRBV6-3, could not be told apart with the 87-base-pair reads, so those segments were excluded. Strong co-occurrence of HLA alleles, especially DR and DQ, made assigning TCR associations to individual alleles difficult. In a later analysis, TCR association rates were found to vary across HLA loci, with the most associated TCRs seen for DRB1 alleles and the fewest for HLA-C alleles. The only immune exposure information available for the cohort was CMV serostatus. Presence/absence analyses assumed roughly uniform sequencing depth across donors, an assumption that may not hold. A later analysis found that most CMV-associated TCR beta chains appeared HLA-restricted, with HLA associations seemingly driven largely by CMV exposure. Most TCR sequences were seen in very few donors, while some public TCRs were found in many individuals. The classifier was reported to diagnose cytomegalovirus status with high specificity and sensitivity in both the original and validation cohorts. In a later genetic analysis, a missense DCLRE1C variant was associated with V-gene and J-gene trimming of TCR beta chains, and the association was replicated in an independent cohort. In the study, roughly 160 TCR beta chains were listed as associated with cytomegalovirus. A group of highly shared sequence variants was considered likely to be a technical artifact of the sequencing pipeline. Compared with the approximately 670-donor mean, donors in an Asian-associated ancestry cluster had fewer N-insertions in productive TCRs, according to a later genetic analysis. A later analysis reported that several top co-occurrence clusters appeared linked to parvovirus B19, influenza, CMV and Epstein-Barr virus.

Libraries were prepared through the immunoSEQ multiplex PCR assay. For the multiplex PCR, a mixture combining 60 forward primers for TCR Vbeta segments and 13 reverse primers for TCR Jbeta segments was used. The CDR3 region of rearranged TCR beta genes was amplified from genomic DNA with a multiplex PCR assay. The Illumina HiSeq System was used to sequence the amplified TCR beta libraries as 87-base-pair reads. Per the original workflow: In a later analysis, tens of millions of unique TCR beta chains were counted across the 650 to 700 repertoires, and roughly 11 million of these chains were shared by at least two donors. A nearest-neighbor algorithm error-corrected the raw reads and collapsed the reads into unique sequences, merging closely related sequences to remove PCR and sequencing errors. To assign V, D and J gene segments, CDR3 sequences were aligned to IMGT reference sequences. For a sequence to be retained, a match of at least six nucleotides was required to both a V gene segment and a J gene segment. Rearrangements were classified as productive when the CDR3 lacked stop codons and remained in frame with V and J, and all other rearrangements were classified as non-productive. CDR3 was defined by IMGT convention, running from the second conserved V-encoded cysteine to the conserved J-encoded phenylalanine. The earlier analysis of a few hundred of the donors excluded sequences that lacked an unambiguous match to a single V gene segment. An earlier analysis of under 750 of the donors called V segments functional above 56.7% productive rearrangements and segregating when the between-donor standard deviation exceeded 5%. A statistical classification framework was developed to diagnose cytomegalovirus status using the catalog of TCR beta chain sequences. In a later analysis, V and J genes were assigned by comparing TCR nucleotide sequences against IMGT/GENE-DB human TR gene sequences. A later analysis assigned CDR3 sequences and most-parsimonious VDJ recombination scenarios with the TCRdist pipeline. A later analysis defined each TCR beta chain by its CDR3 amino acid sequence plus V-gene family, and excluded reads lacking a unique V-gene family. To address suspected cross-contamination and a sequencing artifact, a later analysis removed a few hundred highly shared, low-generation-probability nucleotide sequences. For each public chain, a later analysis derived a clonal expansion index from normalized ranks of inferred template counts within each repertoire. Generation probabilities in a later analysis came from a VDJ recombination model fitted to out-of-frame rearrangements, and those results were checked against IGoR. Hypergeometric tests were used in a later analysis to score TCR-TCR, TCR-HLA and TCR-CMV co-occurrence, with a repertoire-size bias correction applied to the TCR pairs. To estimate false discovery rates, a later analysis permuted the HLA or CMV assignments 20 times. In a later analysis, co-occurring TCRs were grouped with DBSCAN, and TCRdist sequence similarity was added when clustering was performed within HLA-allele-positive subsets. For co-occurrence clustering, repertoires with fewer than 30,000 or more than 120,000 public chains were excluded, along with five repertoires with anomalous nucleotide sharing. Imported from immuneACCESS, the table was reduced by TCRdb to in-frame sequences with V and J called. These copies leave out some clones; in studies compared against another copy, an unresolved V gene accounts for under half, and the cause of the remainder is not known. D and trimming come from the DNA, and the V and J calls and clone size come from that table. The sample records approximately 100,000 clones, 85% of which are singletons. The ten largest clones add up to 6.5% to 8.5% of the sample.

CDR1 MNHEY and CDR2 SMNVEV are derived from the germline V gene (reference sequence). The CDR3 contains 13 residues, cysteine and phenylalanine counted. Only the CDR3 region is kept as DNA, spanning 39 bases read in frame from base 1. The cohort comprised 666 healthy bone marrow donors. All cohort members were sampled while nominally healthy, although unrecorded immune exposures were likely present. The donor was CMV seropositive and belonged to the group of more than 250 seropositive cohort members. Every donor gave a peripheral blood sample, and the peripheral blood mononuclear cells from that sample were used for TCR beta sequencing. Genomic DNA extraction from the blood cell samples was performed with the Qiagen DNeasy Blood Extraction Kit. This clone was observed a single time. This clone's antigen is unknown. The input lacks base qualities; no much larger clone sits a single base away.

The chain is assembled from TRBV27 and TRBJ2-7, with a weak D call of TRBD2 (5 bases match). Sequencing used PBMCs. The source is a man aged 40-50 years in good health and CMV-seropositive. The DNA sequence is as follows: TGTGCGACCGGTCAGCGGAGCACCTACGAGCAGTACTTC. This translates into CATGQRSTYEQYF.